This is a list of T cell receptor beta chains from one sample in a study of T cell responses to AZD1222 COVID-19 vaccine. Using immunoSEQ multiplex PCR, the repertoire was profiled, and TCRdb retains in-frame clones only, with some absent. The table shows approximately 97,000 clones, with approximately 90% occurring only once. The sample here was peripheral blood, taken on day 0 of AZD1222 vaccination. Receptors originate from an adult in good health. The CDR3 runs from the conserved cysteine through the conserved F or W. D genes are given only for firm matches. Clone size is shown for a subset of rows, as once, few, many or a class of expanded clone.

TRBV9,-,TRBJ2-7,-,CASSVGVVSYEQYF,TGTGCCAGCAGCGTAGGGGTGGTCTCCTACGAGCAGTACTTC
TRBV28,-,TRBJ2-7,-,CASSLISAYEQYF,TGTGCCAGCAGTTTAATCTCCGCCTACGAGCAGTACTTC
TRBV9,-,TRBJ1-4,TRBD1,CASSERTGGSEKLFF,TGTGCCAGCAGCGAGCGGACAGGGGGCAGTGAAAAACTGTTTTTT
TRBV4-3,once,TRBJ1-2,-,CASSQDLSGGNYGYTF,TGCGCCAGCAGCCAAGATCTCTCCGGGGGTAACTATGGCTACACCTTC
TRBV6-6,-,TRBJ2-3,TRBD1,CASRPLDRGSTQYF,TGTGCCAGCAGACCTTTAGACAGGGGGAGTACGCAGTATTTT
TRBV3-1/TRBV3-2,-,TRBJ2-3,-,CASSRVLLSTDTQYF,TGTGCCAGCAGCCGGGTACTTTTGAGTACAGATACGCAGTATTTT
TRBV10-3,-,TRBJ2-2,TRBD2,CATGGAMNTGELFF,TGTGCCACGGGGGGGGCCATGAACACCGGGGAGCTGTTTTTT
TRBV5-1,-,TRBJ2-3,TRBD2,CASSLNRLAGGSGDTQYF,TGCGCCAGCAGCTTGAACCGACTAGCGGGAGGGTCAGGAGATACGCAGTATTTT
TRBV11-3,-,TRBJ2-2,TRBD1,CASSTRDRAAGELFF,TGTGCCAGCAGCACCCGGGACAGGGCGGCCGGGGAGCTGTTTTTT
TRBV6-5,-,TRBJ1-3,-,CASKRGDTSGNTIYF,TGTGCCAGCAAACGGGGGGACACCTCTGGAAACACCATATATTTT
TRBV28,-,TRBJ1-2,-,CATLGGIYGYTF,TGTGCCACCCTTGGGGGGATCTATGGCTACACCTTC
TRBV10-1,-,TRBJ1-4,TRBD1,CARKGQLNEKLFF,TGCGCCAGGAAGGGACAGTTAAATGAAAAACTGTTTTTT
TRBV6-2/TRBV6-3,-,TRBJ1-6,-,CASSYPGWDSPLHF,TGTGCCAGCAGTTATCCCGGATGGGATTCACCCCTCCACTTT
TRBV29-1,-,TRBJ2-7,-,CSFRVGNYEQYF,TGCAGTTTTCGAGTTGGGAACTACGAGCAGTACTTC
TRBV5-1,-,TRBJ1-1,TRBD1,CASSLVQGDTEAFF,TGCGCCAGCAGCTTGGTACAGGGGGACACTGAAGCTTTCTTT
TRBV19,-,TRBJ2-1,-,CASSPQGYNEQFF,TGTGCCAGTAGTCCCCAGGGGTACAATGAGCAGTTCTTC
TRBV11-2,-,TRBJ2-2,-,CASSLRPENTGELFF,TGTGCCAGCAGCTTAAGACCGGAAAACACCGGGGAGCTGTTTTTT
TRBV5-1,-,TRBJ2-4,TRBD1,CASSSTGLAKNIQYF,TGCGCCAGCAGCTCGACAGGGCTAGCCAAAAACATTCAGTACTTC
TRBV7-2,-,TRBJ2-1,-,CASSPFRGRGGNEQFF,TGTGCCAGCAGCCCATTTCGGGGGAGAGGGGGCAATGAGCAGTTCTTC
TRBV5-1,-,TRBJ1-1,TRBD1,CASIQTGGGTEAFF,TGCGCCAGCATCCAGACAGGGGGAGGCACTGAAGCTTTCTTT
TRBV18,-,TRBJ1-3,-,CASSPGPSSGNTIYF,TGTGCCAGCTCACCAGGCCCAAGCTCTGGAAACACCATATATTTT
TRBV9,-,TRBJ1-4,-,CASSALVSGAPNEKLFF,TGTGCCAGCAGCGCCCTCGTTTCGGGGGCTCCTAATGAAAAACTGTTTTTT
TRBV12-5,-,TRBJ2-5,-,CASANQGTGPSQETQYF,TGTGCTAGTGCCAATCAGGGGACCGGTCCCTCCCAAGAGACCCAGTACTTC
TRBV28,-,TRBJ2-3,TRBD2,CASSLSSSGGALGDTQYF,TGTGCCAGCAGTTTATCCTCTAGCGGGGGGGCCTTGGGAGATACGCAGTATTTT
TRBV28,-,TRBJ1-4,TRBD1,CASSRGGTGVNEKLFF,TGTGCCAGCAGTAGGGGGGGGACAGGGGTTAATGAAAAACTGTTTTTT
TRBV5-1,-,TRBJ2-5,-,CASSSGGADWGGETQYF,TGCGCCAGCAGCTCCGGCGGGGCTGACTGGGGAGGAGAGACCCAGTACTTC
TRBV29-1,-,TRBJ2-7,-,CSVGAGAYEQYF,TGCAGCGTTGGTGCAGGGGCCTACGAGCAGTACTTC
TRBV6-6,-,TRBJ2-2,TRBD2,CASSFGGSGAGELFF,TGTGCCAGCAGTTTCGGCGGGAGTGGGGCCGGGGAGCTGTTTTTT
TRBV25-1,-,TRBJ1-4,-,CASSDGFRKLFF,TGTGCCAGCAGTGATGGGTTCCGAAAACTGTTTTTT
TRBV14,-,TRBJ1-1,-,CASSQVAQVGNTEAFF,TGTGCCAGCAGCCAAGTGGCTCAGGTCGGGAACACTGAAGCTTTCTTT
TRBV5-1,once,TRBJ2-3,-,CASSLATALRTDTQYF,TGCGCCAGCAGCTTGGCCACGGCGCTCCGCACAGATACGCAGTATTTT
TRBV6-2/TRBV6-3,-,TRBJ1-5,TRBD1,CASSYFKQGAFHQPQHF,TGTGCCAGCAGTTACTTTAAACAGGGGGCTTTCCATCAGCCCCAGCATTTT
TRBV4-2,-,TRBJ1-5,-,CASSQVMGGNQPQHF,TGTGCCAGCAGCCAAGTCATGGGGGGCAATCAGCCCCAGCATTTT
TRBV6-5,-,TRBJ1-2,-,CASSYLGQNYGYTF,TGTGCCAGCAGTTACCTCGGACAGAACTATGGCTACACCTTC
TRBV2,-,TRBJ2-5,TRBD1,CASSNRGRETQYF,TGTGCCAGCAGTAACAGGGGGCGGGAGACCCAGTACTTC
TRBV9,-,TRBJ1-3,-,CASSVDRGNYLSGNTIYF,TGTGCCAGCAGCGTAGATAGAGGGAATTATCTCTCTGGAAACACCATATATTTT
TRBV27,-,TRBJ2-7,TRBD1,CASKEGQGSSEQYF,TGTGCCAGCAAGGAGGGACAGGGAAGCTCCGAGCAGTACTTC
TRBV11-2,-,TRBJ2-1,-,CASSTRPGGYNEQFF,TGTGCCAGCAGCACCCGCCCCGGGGGCTACAATGAGCAGTTCTTC
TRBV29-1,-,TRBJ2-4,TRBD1,CSVTGVENIQYF,TGCAGCGTTACAGGGGTGGAAAACATTCAGTACTTC
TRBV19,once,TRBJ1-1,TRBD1,CASSPGTVNTEAFF,TGTGCCAGTAGCCCCGGGACAGTGAACACTGAAGCTTTCTTT
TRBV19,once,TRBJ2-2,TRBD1,CASRRTGVGELFF,TGTGCCAGTAGGAGGACAGGGGTTGGGGAGCTGTTTTTT
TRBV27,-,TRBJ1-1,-,CASSLSGEGRDAFF,TGTGCCAGCAGTTTATCGGGGGAGGGCCGGGACGCTTTCTTT